This TCR beta chain is drawn from a study of regulatory and conventional T cells in RAG deficiency. General study results and limits: In Omenn syndrome, sorted "Tregs" may be peripherally activated cells. In Omenn syndrome, Treg and Tconv repertoires overlapped >80%. Control T-cell subsets had markedly higher Shannon entropy and lower Simpson indices than RAG-deficient patients.

Comments on this clone: Its cognate antigen is unknown.

With 0 bases removed from V and 4 bases from J, the gap between germline ends came to 6 bases. CDR1 is SEHNR and CDR2 is FQNEAQ in the germline V gene (reference sequence). The CDR3 extends over 13 amino acids. Blood CD4+ CD25-high CD127-low regulatory T cells supplied the genomic DNA template. This table comes from immunoSEQ multiplex PCR, and its TCRdb copy is limited to in-frame clones, with some not included. The sample has under 20,000 clones, about nine tenths seen once; the top ten hold roughly 1.4%. This same sample was also part of a study on regulatory T cells. That report adds: The primer mix had 52 TRBV and 13 TRBJ primers. Patient repertoires had restricted TRB V-J pairs and skewed V and J usage, most in Tregs.

The genes are TRBV7-9 and TRBJ2-5, with unresolved D. This TCR was recovered from a human donor in good health. Sequenced: Tregs sorted from blood. DNA for the CDR3: TGTGCCAGCAGCTTAGCAGCACCAGAGACCCAGTACTTC. It yields the protein CASSLAAPETQYF.